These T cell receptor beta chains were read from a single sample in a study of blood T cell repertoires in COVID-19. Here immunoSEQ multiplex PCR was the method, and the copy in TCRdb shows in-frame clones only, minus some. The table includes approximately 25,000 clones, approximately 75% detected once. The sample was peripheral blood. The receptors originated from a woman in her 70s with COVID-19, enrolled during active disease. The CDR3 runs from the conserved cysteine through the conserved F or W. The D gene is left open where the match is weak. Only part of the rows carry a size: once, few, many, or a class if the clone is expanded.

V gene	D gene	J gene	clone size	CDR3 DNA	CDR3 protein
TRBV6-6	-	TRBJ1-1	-	TGTGCCAGCAGTTACCTGGGGGCCGGCATAAACACTGAAGCTTTCTTT	CASSYLGAGINTEAFF
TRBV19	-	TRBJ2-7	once	TGTGCCAGCGGGGGAGGTACAGACTCCTACGAGCAGTACTTC	CASGGGTDSYEQYF
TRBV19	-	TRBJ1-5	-	TGTGCCAGCGCGATGGGCACGCGGGCTCAGCATTTT	CASAMGTRAQHF
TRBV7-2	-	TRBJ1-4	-	TGTGCCAGCAGCTTAGCCCGGTATAATGAAAAACTGTTTTTT	CASSLARYNEKLFF
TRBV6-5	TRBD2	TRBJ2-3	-	TGTGCCAGCAGGGTTGGACTAGCGCAGACAGATACGCAGTATTTT	CASRVGLAQTDTQYF
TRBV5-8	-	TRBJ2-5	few	TGTGCCAGCAGCTTATACAGGGAAGAGACCCAGTACTTC	CASSLYREETQYF
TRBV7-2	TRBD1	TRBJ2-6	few	TGTGCCAGCAGCCGCAACCCAGGGGGCAAAATCGTCCTGACTTTC	CASSRNPGGKIVLTF
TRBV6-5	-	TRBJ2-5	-	TGTGCCAGCACCAAGGGGGACCAAGAGACCCAGTACTTC	CASTKGDQETQYF
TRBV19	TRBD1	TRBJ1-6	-	TGTGCCAGTAGTATTCAGGTGACAGGGGGCGGTAATTCACCCCTCCACTTT	CASSIQVTGGGNSPLHF
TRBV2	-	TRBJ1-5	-	TGTGCCAGCAGTGAACAGACTAATAGCAATCAGCCCCAGCATTTT	CASSEQTNSNQPQHF
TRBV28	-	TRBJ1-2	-	TGTGCCAGCAGCCCCTTGTCCTGGGGGCTGTATGGCTACACCTTC	CASSPLSWGLYGYTF
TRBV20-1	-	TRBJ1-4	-	TGCAGTGCTAGTCCCCCTGGAGTCCGCCCTGAAAAACTGTTTTTT	CSASPPGVRPEKLFF
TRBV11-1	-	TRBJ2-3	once	TGTGCCAGCAGCTTAGCGCTACGAGGAGGTGGAGATACGCAGTATTTT	CASSLALRGGGDTQYF
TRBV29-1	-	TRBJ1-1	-	TGCAGCGTGGAACAGGGCATGGGAACTGAAGCTTTCTTT	CSVEQGMGTEAFF
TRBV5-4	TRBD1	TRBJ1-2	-	TGTGCCAGCAGCTTCACAGGGGGCGTTAACTATGGCTACACCTTC	CASSFTGGVNYGYTF
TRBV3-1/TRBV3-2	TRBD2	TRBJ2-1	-	TGTGCCAGCAGCCAAGTCGGACTAGCGGGAGCCAACAATGAGCAGTTCTTC	CASSQVGLAGANNEQFF
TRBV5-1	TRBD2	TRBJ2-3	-	TGCGCCAGCAGCTTCGGGGGACTAGTTAGTGATACGCAGTATTTT	CASSFGGLVSDTQYF
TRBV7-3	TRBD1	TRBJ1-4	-	TGTGCCAGCAGCCCGGGACAGGCAACTAATGAAAAACTGTTTTTT	CASSPGQATNEKLFF
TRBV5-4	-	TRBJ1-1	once	TGTGCCAGCAGCCCCGGGTGGGGAGGGAACACTGAAGCTTTCTTT	CASSPGWGGNTEAFF
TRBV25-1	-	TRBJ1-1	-	TGTGCCAGCAGTGATCGGGGGGATGAAGCTTTCTTT	CASSDRGDEAFF
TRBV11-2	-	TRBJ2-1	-	TGTGCCAGCAGCTTAGATGGGATAGCGCGTAGAGGGGAGCAGTTCTTC	CASSLDGIARRGEQFF
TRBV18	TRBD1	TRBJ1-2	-	TGTGCCAGCTCACCAACGGACAGGGGGCTCGGCTACACCTTC	CASSPTDRGLGYTF
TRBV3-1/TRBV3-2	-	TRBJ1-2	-	TGTGCCAGCAGCGCGCGGAACTATGGCTACACCTTC	CASSARNYGYTF
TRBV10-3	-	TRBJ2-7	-	TGTGCCATCAGTGAAAAGGAGGCCGGAGAGCAGTACTTC	CAISEKEAGEQYF
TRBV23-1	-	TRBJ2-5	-	TGCGCCAGCAGCCAAGTCAGTAAGTTGGAGACCCAGTACTTC	CASSQVSKLETQYF
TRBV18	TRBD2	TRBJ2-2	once	TGTGCCAGCTCACCCCGACTAGCGGGAAACACCGGGGAGCTGTTTTTT	CASSPRLAGNTGELFF
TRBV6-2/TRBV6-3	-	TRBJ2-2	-	TGTGCCAGCAGTTACACGGGTTCCGGGGAGCTGTTTTTT	CASSYTGSGELFF
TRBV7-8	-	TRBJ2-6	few	TGTGCCAGCAGCCCCGGACGGGGCTCTGGGGCCAACGTCCTGACTTTC	CASSPGRGSGANVLTF
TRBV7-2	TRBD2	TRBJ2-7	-	TGTGCCAGCAGCTTCGGGACTACGGGAACCTACGAGCAGTACTTC	CASSFGTTGTYEQYF